This T cell receptor beta chain was observed in a study of monozygotic twins with inflammatory bowel disease. CDR1 is MDHEN, CDR2 SYDVKM, per germline. This CDR3 has 16 amino acids. TCRdb re-called the 5' RACE reads and catalogs CDR3 proteins one per entry, DNA excluded. The sample features a few hundred thousand distinct CDR3 sequences, with 2.5% to 3% in its top ten. The specimen sequenced was blood. The sequence was collected from a human donor with ulcerative colitis or Crohn's disease, or a healthy co-twin of an affected twin (not recorded which). The V and J genes are TRBV28 and TRBJ2-7; the TRBD2 assignment by TCRdb is unverifiable without DNA. The chain's CDR3 is CASSLSGLATSYEQYF.